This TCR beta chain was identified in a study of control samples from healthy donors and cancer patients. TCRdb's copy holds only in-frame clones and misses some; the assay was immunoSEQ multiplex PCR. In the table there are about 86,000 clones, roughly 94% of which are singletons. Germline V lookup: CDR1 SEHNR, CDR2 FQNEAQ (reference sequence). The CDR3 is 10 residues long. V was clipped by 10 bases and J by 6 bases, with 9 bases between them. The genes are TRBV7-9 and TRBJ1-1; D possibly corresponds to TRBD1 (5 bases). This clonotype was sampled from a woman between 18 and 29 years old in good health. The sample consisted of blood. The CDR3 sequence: CATEGSEAFF. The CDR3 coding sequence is TGTGCCACAGAGGGGTCTGAAGCTTTCTTT.